Below, 10 T cell receptor beta chains from the same sample are listed, as sequenced in a study of cytomegalovirus exposure and HLA in healthy donors. Clones were read by immunoSEQ multiplex PCR, and TCRdb kept only the in-frame ones, dropping some. The sample holds about 190,000 clones, about 82% seen once. Sequencing used PBMCs. These receptors were taken from a woman between 18 and 29 years old in good health and CMV-seronegative.

This chain links TRBV10-3 with TRBJ2-3; TRBD2 matches 15 bases. With 6 bases clipped from V and 0 bases from J, the junction kept 10 bases outside the gene matches. Per the germline V gene, CDR1 is ENHRY and CDR2 is SYGVKD. The CDR3 contains 19 residues. The CDR3 DNA reads as TGTGCCATCAGACCCGGACTAGCGGGAGGGCCAAAAAGCACAGATACGCAGTATTTT. It translates to CAIRPGLAGGPKSTDTQYF.

The chain uses TRBV11-3 and TRBJ2-3; D possibly corresponds to TRBD2 (5 bases). The CDR3 spans 15 residues. With 5 bases removed from V and 2 bases from J, the gap between germline ends came to 14 bases. Germline V gene lookup returns CDR1 SGHNT and CDR2 YENEEA. The DNA for the CDR3 is TGTGCCAGCAGCCCACCGGGATCGCCCACAGATACGCAGTATTTT. This encodes CASSPPGSPTDTQYF.

This sequence joins TRBV28 and TRBJ2-4; a possible D gene is TRBD1 (5 bases). V was clipped by 5 bases and J by 3 bases, with 11 bases between them. CDR1 MDHEN and CDR2 SYDVKM come from the germline V gene. The CDR3 contains 14 residues. The CDR3 coding sequence is TGTGCCAGCAGTCAACAGGTGAACAAAAACATTCAGTACTTC. This sequence encodes CASSQQVNKNIQYF.

The V gene is TRBV10-3, the J gene TRBJ1-4; TRBD1 agrees at 7 bases. Trimming at V came to 10 bases and at J to 7 bases, leaving 9 bases not matched to a gene. The CDR3 totals 13 residues. The germline gives CDR1 ENHRY, CDR2 SYGVKD. CDR3 nucleotides: TGTGCCACCTCGAAGACAGGGAGTGAAAAACTGTTTTTT. Translating it yields CATSKTGSEKLFF.

The chain is built from TRBV30 and TRBJ1-5, with D possibly matching TRBD1 (5 bases). The CDR3 is 13 residues long. Germline-derived CDR1 and CDR2 are GTSNPN and SVGIG (reference sequence). V was shortened by 5 bases and J by 9 bases, with 17 bases between the two germline ends. The CDR3 spells CAWAGADGGPQHF. DNA for the CDR3: TGTGCCTGGGCCGGGGCGGACGGGGGGCCCCAGCATTTT.

The J gene is TRBJ2-7, the V gene TRBV18, with 9 nucleotides matching TRBD2. The CDR3 spans 15 residues. V gave up 1 base and J gave up 3 bases; unmatched junction bases: 4. Germline V lookup: CDR1 KGHSH, CDR2 LQKENI. The DNA for the CDR3 is TGTGCCAGCTCACCACGACGCGGGGGGGGCTACGAGCAGTACTTC. It codes for CASSPRRGGGYEQYF. Using reference TRBV18 and TRBJ2-7 for the parts outside the CDR3, the full variable domain is NAGVMQNPRHLVRRRGQEARLRCSPMKGHSHVYWYRQLPEEGLKFMVYLQKENIIDESGMPKERFSAEFPKEGPSILRIQQVVRGDSAAYFCASSPRRGGGYEQYFGPGTRLTVT.

V is TRBV5-1 and J is TRBJ1-4; possible D gene TRBD1, 5 bases. Germline values: CDR1 SGHRS, CDR2 YFSETQ. V was cut by 4 bases and J by 3 bases, with 13 bases left in between. The CDR3 is 15 residues long. The CDR3 region has the DNA TGCGCCAGCAGCCTCGTCGGAGGGGCTAATGAAAAACTGTTTTTT. Amino acid sequence: CASSLVGGANEKLFF.

The chain links TRBV9 to TRBJ2-3; 11 positions match TRBD2. The germline V gene has CDR1 SGDLS and CDR2 YYNGEE. This CDR3 contains 17 residues. Trimming at V came to 2 bases and at J to 0 bases, leaving 5 bases not matched to a gene. CDR3 region: CASSVPIAGGSTDTQYF. The CDR3 bases are TGTGCCAGCAGCGTTCCCATAGCGGGGGGGAGCACAGATACGCAGTATTTT.

The V and J genes are TRBV9 and TRBJ1-2; D gene ambiguous. The CDR3 totals 16 residues. CDR1 and CDR2 from the germline V gene are SGDLS and YYNGEE. Trimming removed 0 bases at V and 4 bases at J, with 16 bases between. As DNA, the CDR3 is TGTGCCAGCAGCGTAGGGGGAGCAGTAAGCCTCTATGGCTACACCTTC. Translated, it gives CASSVGGAVSLYGYTF.

V usage is TRBV5-1 and J usage is TRBJ1-1, with a possible D match to TRBD1 (5 bases). This CDR3 has 13 residues. The germline CDR1 and CDR2 sequences are SGHRS and YFSETQ. Trimming took 3 bases from V and 1 from J, leaving 7 bases between them. The CDR3 sequence is CASSSGQNTEAFF. The CDR3 nucleotides read TGCGCCAGCAGCTCCGGACAGAACACTGAAGCTTTCTTT.